These T cell receptor beta chains were read from a single sample in a study of Ad26.COV2.S vaccination and SARS-CoV-2 variants. Produced via immunoSEQ multiplex PCR; TCRdb's table is partial and in-frame only. The sample lists 400,000 to 500,000 clones; roughly 87% were seen once. The specimen comprised peripheral blood, sampled in a trial of Ad26.COV2.S vaccine versus placebo. The receptors stem from a person between 18 and 60 years old who received the Ad26.COV2.S COVID-19 vaccine or a placebo. Both conserved end residues are part of each CDR3. Each record gives: V gene, J gene, clone size, CDR3 protein. Clone size, where shown, is once, few, many, or a class for clones that have expanded.

>TRBV5-6|TRBJ2-1|.
CASSLQGFSSYNEQFF
>TRBV2|TRBJ2-1|.
CASTGTSGRGNEQFF
>TRBV3-1/TRBV3-2|TRBJ1-6|.
CASSQVSAENSPLHF
>TRBV5-1|TRBJ1-3|.
CASSFSGGPGNTIYF
>TRBV7-8|TRBJ1-5|.
CASSFREGQPQHF
>TRBV27|TRBJ1-2|.
CASSFGGLLGYGYTF
>TRBV5-6|TRBJ2-2|.
CASSLDRWRELFF
>TRBV7-2|TRBJ2-1|.
CASSLLAVLDNEQFF
>TRBV9|TRBJ1-1|.
CASSGDLNTEAFF
>TRBV5-1|TRBJ2-5|.
CASSSTLAGGGETQYF
>TRBV11-2|TRBJ2-3|.
CASSLLGQHTDTQYF
>TRBV5-4|TRBJ1-4|.
CASSFGGVGTNEKLFF
>TRBV7-2|TRBJ2-5|.
CASSVWTPGDGTQYF
>TRBV5-1|TRBJ2-5|.
CASSPQGVLGETQYF
>TRBV6-5|TRBJ2-2|.
CASSSELVGRTGELFF
>TRBV25-1|TRBJ2-6|.
CASSLTGVGANVLTF
>TRBV7-8|TRBJ1-3|once
CASSLTGNTIYF
>TRBV5-1|TRBJ1-3|.
CASSLGSGNTIYF
>TRBV4-1|TRBJ1-2|.
CASSPQTGGFLGYTF
>TRBV6-6|TRBJ1-2|.
CASSLTQNYGYTF
>TRBV3-1/TRBV3-2|TRBJ1-1|.
CASSRGHRNTEAFF
>TRBV5-1|TRBJ2-4|.
CASSLRFELGKNIQYF
>TRBV7-2|TRBJ2-1|.
CASSLKTPREQFF
>TRBV7-3|TRBJ1-2|once
CASSLPGTEYGYTF
>TRBV28|TRBJ2-5|.
CASTSGPMAYETQYF
>TRBV19|TRBJ1-5|.
CASSKQGLSNQPQHF
>TRBV27|TRBJ2-3|.
CASATKAGGSTDTQYF
>TRBV5-1|TRBJ2-3|.
CASSLATGVVITDTQYF
>TRBV3-1/TRBV3-2|TRBJ2-1|.
CASSQAQTVYEQFF
>TRBV28|TRBJ2-5|.
CASSTWGSGEAGLEYF
>TRBV18|TRBJ2-4|.
CASSPPSGGIQYF
>TRBV4-1|TRBJ2-7|.
CASSPNDRTPYEQYF
>TRBV2|TRBJ1-2|.
CASSEVGQGPIYGYTF
>TRBV20-1|TRBJ1-5|once
CSAPRGGRQDF